These 21 T cell receptor beta chains were all obtained from the same sample, sequenced in a study of pediatric ulcerative colitis. Method: immunoSEQ multiplex PCR; TCRdb's copy keeps in-frame clones and lacks some. The table lists about 12,000 clones, around 77% of them singletons, with 4.5% in the top ten. The rectum was sampled with one to two pinch biopsies at colonoscopy. Sequenced sample: gut tissue. These TCRs come from a boy aged 5-17 years who was a control in a study of pediatric ulcerative colitis.

The rearrangement joins TRBV14 to TRBJ1-1; D is perhaps TRBD1 (5 bases). The V end lost 2 bases, the J end lost 7 bases, and 11 bases lay between the germline ends. The CDR3 consists of 13 residues. Germline V gene data show CDR1 as SGHDN and CDR2 as FVKESK. The CDR3, as DNA: TGTGCCAGCAGCCAAATCCGGGACGGTGAAGCTTTCTTT. Encoded protein: CASSQIRDGEAFF.

The rearrangement joins TRBV6-6 to TRBJ2-3; D call uncertain. This CDR3 is built from 14 residues. Trimming took 8 bases from V and 3 from J, leaving 15 bases between them. CDR1 MNHNY and CDR2 SVGAGI come from the germline V gene (reference sequence). Here the CDR3 DNA reads TGTGCCAGCCAAATGTGGGCCGGGACAGATACGCAGTATTTT. It encodes CASQMWAGTDTQYF.

The chain couples TRBV6-1 to TRBJ1-1; 9 bases align to TRBD1. The CDR3 contains 15 residues. V lost 6 bases to trimming and J lost 4 bases; unmatched junction nucleotides: 9. CDR1 is MNHNS and CDR2 is SASEGT in the germline V gene. CDR3 protein: CASSYIQGAGTEAFF. CDR3 coding DNA: TGTGCCAGCAGCTACATACAGGGGGCGGGCACTGAAGCTTTCTTT.

The table lists this clone with a few counts. This sequence joins TRBV19 and TRBJ1-4, with TRBD1 matching 9 bases. The CDR3 has 15 residues. The germline V gene encodes CDR1 LNHDA and CDR2 SQIVND (reference sequence). V lost 4 bases to trimming and J lost 8 bases; unmatched junction nucleotides: 8. The DNA for the CDR3 is TGTGCCAGTAGTACCAGGGGACAGGGAGGGGAAAAACTGTTTTTT. Amino acid sequence: CASSTRGQGGEKLFF.

V gene TRBV4-1 combines with J gene TRBJ2-5; unclear D gene. Germline CDR1 is MGHRA and CDR2 is YSYEKL. Trimming removed 2 bases at V and 4 bases at J, with 14 bases between. This CDR3 is built from 15 residues. As DNA, the CDR3 is TGCGCCAGCAGCCAAAGTAGGAGCTGGGGAGAGACCCAGTACTTC. As protein: CASSQSRSWGETQYF.

This clone was seen a handful of times. J is TRBJ1-2 and V is TRBV5-4; a weak D match, TRBD1 (6 bases). CDR3 length equals 14 residues. V lost 0 bases to trimming and J lost 9 bases, with 15 bases between them. Germline-derived CDR1 and CDR2 are SGHNT and YYREEE (reference sequence). CDR3 nucleotide sequence: TGTGCCAGCAGCTTGGACAGGGTGGAACACAGCTACACCTTC. It yields the protein CASSLDRVEHSYTF.

This clone was counted between two and nine times. The CDR3: CASSEFSGSDTQYF. The CDR3 DNA reads as TGTGCCAGCAGTGAGTTTAGCGGGAGTGATACGCAGTATTTT. The V and J genes are TRBV2 and TRBJ2-3, with TRBD2 matching over 9 bases. V dropped 3 bases and J dropped 6; count of bases not matched to a gene: 4. This CDR3 region has 14 residues. CDR1 is SNHLY and CDR2 is FYNNEI in the germline V gene.

This rearrangement joins TRBV15 to TRBJ1-5, with D hard to call. Germline V gives CDR1 LNHNV, CDR2 YYDKDF (reference sequence). The CDR3 is 13 amino acids. Trimming shortened V by 3 bases and J by 0 bases, and 3 bases separated the two germline ends. Here the CDR3 DNA reads TGTGCCACCAGCAGCCATAGCAATCAGCCCCAGCATTTT. Its translation is CATSSHSNQPQHF.

This sequence joins TRBV5-1 and TRBJ2-1; D might be TRBD2 (6 bases). This CDR3 region has 16 residues. Trimming removed 0 bases from V and 4 bases from J, with 14 bases in between. CDR1 and CDR2 (germline): SGHRS, YFSETQ. CDR3 protein: CASSLVAGSGYNEQFF. CDR3 nucleotides: TGCGCCAGCAGCTTGGTGGCGGGAAGTGGATACAATGAGCAGTTCTTC.

V is TRBV30 and J is TRBJ1-1; D not resolved. In germline, CDR1 is GTSNPN, CDR2 SVGIG (reference sequence). With 3 bases removed from V and 1 base from J, the gap between germline ends came to 9 bases. This CDR3 region has 13 residues. This CDR3 is CAWRPMGNTEAFF. The CDR3, as DNA: TGTGCCTGGAGGCCGATGGGGAACACTGAAGCTTTCTTT.

The chain combines TRBV5-1 with TRBJ1-5; D gene unclear. This CDR3 has 15 residues. Germline V gives CDR1 SGHRS, CDR2 YFSETQ. V lost 2 bases, J lost 1 base, and 10 bases lay in between. CDR3 sequence: CASSLSDKSNQPQHF. For the CDR3, the DNA is TGCGCCAGCAGCTTATCTGACAAGAGCAATCAGCCCCAGCATTTT.

This clone was seen only a few times. The chain uses TRBV27 and TRBJ2-3; no clear D. Deletions cut 3 bases from V and 5 bases from J, with 3 bases between. Germline values: CDR1 MNHEY, CDR2 SMNVEV (reference sequence). The CDR3 contains 11 residues. The DNA for the CDR3 is TGTGCCAGCAGTTTTAGAGATACGCAGTATTTT. It codes for CASSFRDTQYF.

V usage is TRBV4-3 and J usage is TRBJ1-4, with TRBD1 identical over 7 bases. The CDR3 consists of 16 residues. With 0 bases clipped from V and 7 bases from J, the junction kept 8 bases outside the gene matches. Germline CDR1 LGHNA, CDR2 YSLEER. Written as DNA, the CDR3 is TGCGCCAGCAGCCAAGATAGGGCGCAGGGGGTTGAAAAACTGTTTTTT. Translating gives CASSQDRAQGVEKLFF.

The CDR3 is CASSVTGYSTDTQYF. Written as DNA, the CDR3 is TGCGCCAGCAGCGTCACGGGATACAGCACAGATACGCAGTATTTT. The chain couples TRBV4-1 to TRBJ2-3; TRBD2 is a possible D gene (5 bases). Germline V gene sequence: CDR1 MGHRA, CDR2 YSYEKL. The length of the CDR3 is 15 residues. V was pared by 5 bases and J by 0 bases, with 12 bases between.

The rearrangement joins TRBV4-2 to TRBJ2-7; the D gene is possibly TRBD1 (6 bases). The germline V gene encodes CDR1 LGHNA and CDR2 YNFKEQ. V lost 5 bases, J lost 0 bases, and 17 bases lay in between. CDR3 length: 16 amino acids. CDR3 protein: CASSVDETGASYEQYF. The CDR3 nucleotides read TGTGCCAGCAGCGTAGATGAGACAGGTGCCTCCTACGAGCAGTACTTC.

This sequence joins TRBV5-7 and TRBJ1-5, with 8 bases lining up with TRBD1. TRBV5-7 is marked as an open reading frame, function uncertain. The V and J ends lost 3 bases and 5 bases, in that order; junction bases with no gene match: 4. The CDR3 runs 14 residues. The CDR3 sequence: CASSSDRVDQPQHF. The CDR3 DNA is TGTGCCAGCAGCTCGGACAGGGTCGATCAGCCCCAGCATTTT.

The chain uses TRBV29-1 and TRBJ1-2, with D hard to call. The CDR3 runs to 13 residues. Germline CDR1 reads SQVTM; CDR2 reads ANQGSEA. V lost 4 bases and J 2 bases, leaving 11 bases between the germline ends. CDR3 in amino acids: CSVGEVQNYGYTF. The CDR3 bases are TGCAGCGTTGGGGAGGTACAAAACTATGGCTACACCTTC. Full variable domain (outside the CDR3, taken from reference TRBV29-1 and TRBJ1-2): SAVISQKPSRDICQRGTSLTIQCQVDSQVTMMFWYRQQPGQSLTLIATANQGSEATYESGFVIDKFPISRPNLTFSTLTVSNMSPEDSSIYLCSVGEVQNYGYTFGSGTRLTVV.

The sample holds a few counts of this clone. V is TRBV19 and J is TRBJ1-1, with TRBD1 as a possible D gene (5 bases). This CDR3 is 12 amino acids long. V was shortened by 4 bases and J by 4 bases, with 7 bases between the two germline ends. The germline CDR1 and CDR2 sequences are LNHDA and SQIVND (reference sequence). The chain's CDR3 is CASSRRGTEAFF. CDR3 bases: TGTGCCAGTAGTAGGAGGGGCACTGAAGCTTTCTTT.

The genes are TRBV9 and TRBJ2-7; no clear D. Germline-derived CDR1 and CDR2 are SGDLS and YYNGEE. The V end was cut by 4 bases, the J end by 3 bases, with 14 bases between. The CDR3 sequence is 14 residues long. CDR3 amino acids: CASSQSVEYYEQYF. As DNA, the CDR3 is TGTGCCAGCAGCCAATCAGTGGAATACTACGAGCAGTACTTC. Using reference TRBV9 and TRBJ2-7 for the parts outside the CDR3, the full variable domain is DSGVTQTPKHLITATGQRVTLRCSPRSGDLSVYWYQQSLDQGLQFLIQYYNGEERAKGNILERFSAQQFPDLHSELNLSSLELGDSALYFCASSQSVEYYEQYFGPGTRLTVT.

The V gene is TRBV6-6, the J gene TRBJ2-7; 7 bases match TRBD1. The CDR3 contains 16 residues. Germline-derived CDR1 and CDR2 are MNHNY and SVGAGI (reference sequence). After removal of 6 bases from V and 3 bases from J, the junction contained 14 bases not matched to a gene. CDR3: CASSRGRQGKVYEQYV. The CDR3, as DNA: TGTGCCAGCAGCCGAGGTCGACAGGGAAAGGTCTACGAGCAGTACGTC.

This sequence joins TRBV6-5 and TRBJ1-4; TRBD1 might be the D (6 bases). This CDR3 has 13 amino acids. The germline V and J ends were trimmed by 5 bases and 7 bases, with 11 bases remaining between them. CDR1 and CDR2 from the germline V gene are MNHEY and SVGAGI. The CDR3: CASSRRGPEKLFF. DNA for the CDR3: TGTGCCAGCAGTCGCAGGGGTCCTGAAAAACTGTTTTTT.